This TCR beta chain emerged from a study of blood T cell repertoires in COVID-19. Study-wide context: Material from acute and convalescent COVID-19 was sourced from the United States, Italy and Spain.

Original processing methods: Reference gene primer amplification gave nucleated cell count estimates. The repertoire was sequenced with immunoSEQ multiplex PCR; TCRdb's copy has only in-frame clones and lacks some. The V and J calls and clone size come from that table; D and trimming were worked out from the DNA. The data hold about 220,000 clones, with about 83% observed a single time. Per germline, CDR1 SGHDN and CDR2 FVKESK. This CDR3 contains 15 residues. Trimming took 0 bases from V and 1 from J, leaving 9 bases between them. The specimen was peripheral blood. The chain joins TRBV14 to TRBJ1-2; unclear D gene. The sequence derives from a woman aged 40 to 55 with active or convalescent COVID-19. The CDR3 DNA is TGTGCCAGCAGCCAAGAGTACTCCGGTAACTATGGCTACACCTTC. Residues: CASSQEYSGNYGYTF. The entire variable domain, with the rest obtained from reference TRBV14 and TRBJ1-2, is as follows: EAGVTQFPSHSVIEKGQTVTLRCDPISGHDNLYWYRRVMGKEIKFLLHFVKESKQDESGMPNNRFLAERTGGTYSTLKVQPAELEDSGVYFCASSQEYSGNYGYTFGSGTRLTVV.